Listed below are T cell receptor beta chains from one sample, sequenced in a study of CD8+ T cells in alopecia areata. Repertoires were generated with immunoSEQ multiplex PCR, while TCRdb's copy carries only in-frame clones and drops some. This table holds about 180,000 clones, about 67% found once. The source material was CD8+ T cells sorted from blood, sampled at week 0. These receptors all stem from a human donor with alopecia areata. CDR3s include the opening cysteine and the closing phenylalanine or tryptophan.

V gene: TRBV6-6; J gene: TRBJ2-3; CDR3 protein: CASSERPGGTDTQYF
V gene: TRBV23-1; J gene: TRBJ1-5; CDR3 protein: CASSQGVQGVHSNQPQHF
V gene: TRBV5-6; J gene: TRBJ2-7; CDR3 protein: CASSLVGPAYEQYF
V gene: TRBV13; J gene: TRBJ2-7; CDR3 protein: CASSSLNEQYF
V gene: TRBV7-9; J gene: TRBJ2-1; CDR3 protein: CASSLPHDGDRVYNEQFF
V gene: TRBV27; J gene: .; CDR3 protein: CASSAQTAPYEQYF
V gene: TRBV30; J gene: TRBJ2-2; CDR3 protein: CAWTPGAGELFF
V gene: TRBV2; J gene: TRBJ2-7; CDR3 protein: CASSDPEQYF
V gene: TRBV4-2; J gene: TRBJ1-1; CDR3 protein: CASRNRVGGTEAFF
V gene: TRBV30; J gene: TRBJ2-7; CDR3 protein: CAWSVDRLEQYF
V gene: TRBV7-8; J gene: TRBJ1-1; CDR3 protein: CASSLVVDTEAFF
V gene: TRBV9; J gene: TRBJ1-1; CDR3 protein: CASSKYRDSRIEAFF
V gene: TRBV30; J gene: TRBJ1-1; CDR3 protein: CAWSLAGGNTEAFF
V gene: TRBV6-5; J gene: TRBJ2-1; CDR3 protein: CASRKSSYNEQFF
V gene: TRBV9; J gene: TRBJ2-1; CDR3 protein: CASSGGQGSYNEQFF
V gene: TRBV7-9; J gene: TRBJ2-3; CDR3 protein: CASSLSSGTDTQYF
V gene: TRBV5-6; J gene: TRBJ2-7; CDR3 protein: CASSWGGVYEQYF
V gene: TRBV30; J gene: TRBJ2-2; CDR3 protein: CAHSAGYGGELFF
V gene: TRBV9; J gene: TRBJ2-6; CDR3 protein: CASRGLSGANVLTF
V gene: TRBV27; J gene: TRBJ2-1; CDR3 protein: CASSDSGSYNEQFF
V gene: TRBV5-4; J gene: TRBJ1-2; CDR3 protein: CASSLPTGYGYTF
V gene: TRBV5-1; J gene: TRBJ1-2; CDR3 protein: CASSYSGTDGYTF
V gene: TRBV6-6; J gene: TRBJ2-2; CDR3 protein: CASTPGRGELFF
V gene: TRBV5-6; J gene: TRBJ1-5; CDR3 protein: CASSLGAQPQHF
V gene: TRBV2; J gene: TRBJ2-7; CDR3 protein: CASGGTEGEQYF
V gene: TRBV9; J gene: TRBJ2-7; CDR3 protein: CASSAGTSGSYEQYF
V gene: TRBV29-1; J gene: TRBJ1-2; CDR3 protein: CSVEQGSGDGYTF
V gene: TRBV7-9; J gene: TRBJ1-1; CDR3 protein: CASSFSLEAFF
V gene: TRBV13; J gene: TRBJ2-5; CDR3 protein: CASSYRLTSGQETQYF
V gene: TRBV9; J gene: TRBJ2-7; CDR3 protein: CASSVAGDSSYEQYF
V gene: TRBV9; J gene: TRBJ1-1; CDR3 protein: CASSVEANTEAFF
V gene: TRBV27; J gene: TRBJ1-5; CDR3 protein: CASSSAGVDQPQHF
V gene: TRBV19; J gene: TRBJ2-7; CDR3 protein: CASSAGQASYEQYF
V gene: TRBV18; J gene: TRBJ1-6; CDR3 protein: CASSPPAAGNSPLHF
V gene: TRBV4-1; J gene: TRBJ2-7; CDR3 protein: CASSRGLSYEQYF
V gene: TRBV19; J gene: TRBJ1-1; CDR3 protein: CASSIGAAYTEAFF
V gene: TRBV29-1; J gene: TRBJ1-1; CDR3 protein: CSVVFVTANTEAFF
V gene: TRBV12-5; J gene: TRBJ1-1; CDR3 protein: CASGHGNLNTEAFF
V gene: TRBV29-1; J gene: TRBJ1-4; CDR3 protein: CSVEDGRAGVGEKLFF
V gene: TRBV7-8; J gene: TRBJ1-2; CDR3 protein: CASSLGAGDPYGYTF
V gene: TRBV7-9; J gene: TRBJ1-5; CDR3 protein: CASRLNVNQPQHF
V gene: TRBV6-5; J gene: TRBJ2-3; CDR3 protein: CASSTGGGTDTQYF
V gene: TRBV27; J gene: TRBJ2-5; CDR3 protein: CASSPGLAPETQYF
V gene: TRBV7-9; J gene: TRBJ1-4; CDR3 protein: CASSRTGRNEKLFF
V gene: TRBV4-1; J gene: TRBJ2-6; CDR3 protein: CASSQVTGKGSGANVLTF